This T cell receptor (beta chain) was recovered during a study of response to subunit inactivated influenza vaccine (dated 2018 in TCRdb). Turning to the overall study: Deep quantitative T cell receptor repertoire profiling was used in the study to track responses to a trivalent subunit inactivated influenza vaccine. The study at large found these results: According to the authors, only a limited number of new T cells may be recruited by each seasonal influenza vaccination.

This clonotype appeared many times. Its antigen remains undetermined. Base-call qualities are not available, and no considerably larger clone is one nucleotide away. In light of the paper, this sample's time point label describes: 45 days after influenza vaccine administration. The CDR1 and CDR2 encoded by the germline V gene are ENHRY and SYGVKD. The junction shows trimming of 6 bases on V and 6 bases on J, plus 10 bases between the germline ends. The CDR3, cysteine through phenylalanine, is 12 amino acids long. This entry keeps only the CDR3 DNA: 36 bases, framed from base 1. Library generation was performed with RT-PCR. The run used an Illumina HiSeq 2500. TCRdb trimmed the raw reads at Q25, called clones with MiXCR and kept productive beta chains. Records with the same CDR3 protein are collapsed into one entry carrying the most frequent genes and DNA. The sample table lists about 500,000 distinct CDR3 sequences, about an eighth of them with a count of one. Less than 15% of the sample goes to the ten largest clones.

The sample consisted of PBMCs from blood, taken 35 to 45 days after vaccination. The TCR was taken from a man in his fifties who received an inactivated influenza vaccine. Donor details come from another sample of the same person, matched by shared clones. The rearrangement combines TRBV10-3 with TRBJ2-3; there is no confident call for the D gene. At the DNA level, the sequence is TGTGCCATCAGCCGGGCCGGCGATACGCAGTATTTT. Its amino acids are CAISRAGDTQYF.